This TCR beta chain came from a study of T cell responses to AZD1222 COVID-19 vaccine. This clone was picked up one time. The CDR3 contains 15 residues. The J segment lost 8 bases and the V segment lost 4 bases, leaving 10 bases of the junction unmatched. From germline, CDR1 is KGHSH and CDR2 LQKENI. Produced via immunoSEQ multiplex PCR; TCRdb's table is partial and in-frame only. The top ten clones hold around 4.9% of a sample with about 150,000 clones, 80% to 90% of them seen once. The sequenced sample was peripheral blood, obtained on day 0 of AZD1222 vaccination. The clonotype was recovered from an adult in good health. The genes are TRBV18 and TRBJ1-2; 10 bases agree with TRBD1. In DNA form, the CDR3 reads TGTGCCAGCTCACTCGGGACAGGGGCATCGGAAGGCTACACCTTC. It is translated as CASSLGTGASEGYTF.